This record looks at one T cell receptor (beta chain) sequence and its context. The antigen is unknown. Original analysis: Quality scores were absent from the junction-only immunoSEQ sequences, so filtering differed. The method was immunoSEQ multiplex PCR; TCRdb's version includes in-frame clones alone and lacks a portion of them. The DNA was the basis for D and trimming; V, J and clone size are from that table. This sample carries approximately 97,000 clones, 65% to 70% of them seen once, and the ten largest clones take 40% to 45%. The V end was cut by 4 bases, the J end by 0 bases, with 7 bases between. This CDR3 spans 14 amino acids. Germline V gene lookup returns CDR1 SGHRS and CDR2 YFSETQ. These data come from a study of shared clonotypes between healthy human individuals. There were no recent acute infections or vaccinations among the donors, who were healthy HIV-negative adults. Overall study findings and caveats: Compared with memory subsets, naive subsets generally had larger estimated richness. Clonotype sharing among donors likely depends on sequencing depth.

This TCR was sampled from a young man in good health. Input material: memory CD8+ T cells sorted from blood. Subset here: CD45RO+ cells pooled with CCR7-negative TemRA cells. V and J are TRBV5-1 and TRBJ1-4; D is unresolved. CDR3 amino acids: CASSPKATNEKLFF. The CDR3 DNA sequence: TGCGCCAGCAGCCCAAAGGCAACTAATGAAAAACTGTTTTTT.